This is a list of T cell receptor beta chains from one sample in a study of neoadjuvant anti-PD-1 for oral cavity cancer. Assay: immunoSEQ multiplex PCR; the TCRdb copy retains only in-frame clones and omits some. This sample carries under 7,000 clones, 60% of them seen once, and the ten largest clones take about 8%. The starting material was tumor tissue, obtained before nivolumab (anti-PD-1) treatment. All receptors derive from a person aged 35-80 years with oral cavity squamous cell carcinoma. The conserved cysteine and the conserved F or W are not part of the CDR3 here.

>13|TRBV11-2|TRBJ2-1
ASSISGVANNEQF
>13|TRBV7-6|TRBJ2-1
ASSISGGFYNEQF
>11|TRBV6-5|TRBJ2-7
ASTSDWSYEQY
>15|TRBV4-1|TRBJ2-6
ASSPDMRGSGANVLT
>10|TRBV6-6|TRBJ2-7
ASSSGQGEQY
>17|TRBV19|TRBJ1-6
ASRPVGDTGGTYNSPLH
>13|TRBV14|TRBJ1-2
ASSQDFRGINGYT
>13|TRBV5-4|TRBJ2-7
ASSPSRDRDYEQY
>14|TRBV5-6|TRBJ2-1
ASSPTPTGPDNEQF
>15|TRBV5-1|TRBJ1-1
ASSGQGTGKMNTEAF
>13|TRBV19|TRBJ1-4
ASSIGQANNEKLF
>17|TRBV5-6|TRBJ2-1
ASSTATSGAPTPHNEQF
>10|TRBV30|TRBJ1-2
AWSQGRYGYT
>11|TRBV2|TRBJ1-1
ASAGPGATEAF
>13|TRBV6-1|TRBJ1-2
ASSEFPGDNYGYT
>15|TRBV9|TRBJ2-1
ASSVGISGKGYNEQF
>16|TRBV5-6|TRBJ2-5
ASSYAIGTSGNRETQY
>16|TRBV5-5|TRBJ1-1
ASSRGTARLTKNTEAF
>17|TRBV6-1|TRBJ1-5
ASIEVVGMRWGSGQPQH